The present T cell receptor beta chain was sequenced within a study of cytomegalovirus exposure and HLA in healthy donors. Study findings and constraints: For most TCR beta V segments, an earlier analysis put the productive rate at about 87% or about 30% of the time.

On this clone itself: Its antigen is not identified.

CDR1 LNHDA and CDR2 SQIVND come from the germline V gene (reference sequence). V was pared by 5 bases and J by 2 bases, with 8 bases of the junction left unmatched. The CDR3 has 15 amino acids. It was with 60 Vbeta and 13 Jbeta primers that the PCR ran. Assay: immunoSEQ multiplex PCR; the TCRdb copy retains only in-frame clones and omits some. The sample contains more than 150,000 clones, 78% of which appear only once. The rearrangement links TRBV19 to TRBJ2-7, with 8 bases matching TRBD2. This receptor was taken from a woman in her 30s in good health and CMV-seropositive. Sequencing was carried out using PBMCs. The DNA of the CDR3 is TGTGCCAGTAGTCTGAATCGGGAGGGAACCTACGAGCAGTACTTC. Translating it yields CASSLNREGTYEQYF.